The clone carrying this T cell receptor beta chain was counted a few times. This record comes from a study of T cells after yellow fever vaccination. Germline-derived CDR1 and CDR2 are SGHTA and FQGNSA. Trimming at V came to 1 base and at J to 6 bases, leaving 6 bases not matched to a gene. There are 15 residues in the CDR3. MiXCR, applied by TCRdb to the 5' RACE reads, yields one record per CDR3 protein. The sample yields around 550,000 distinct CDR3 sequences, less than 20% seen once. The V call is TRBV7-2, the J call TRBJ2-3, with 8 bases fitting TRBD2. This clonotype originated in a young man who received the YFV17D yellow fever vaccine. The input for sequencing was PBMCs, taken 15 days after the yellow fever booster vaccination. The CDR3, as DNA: TGTGCCAGCAGCTTAGGAGGGACTAGGTTGGATACGCAGTATTTT. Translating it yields CASSLGGTRLDTQYF.